The T cell receptor beta chain described here comes from a study of identifying expanded T cells in peripheral blood. Overall study findings and caveats: Roughly two-week clone count variance significantly increased as total template count grew. Differentially abundant clones: roughly 1.3 between replicates, 16.4 at 2 to 3 weeks, 19 to 20 at four.

Germline V gene data show CDR1 as MNHNY and CDR2 as SVGAGI (reference sequence). V was clipped by 7 bases and J by 5 bases, with 9 bases between them. This CDR3 has 12 residues. Repertoires were generated with immunoSEQ multiplex PCR, while TCRdb's copy carries only in-frame clones and drops some. In the table there are 50,000 to 60,000 clones, approximately 82% of which are singletons. No infections or other immune events were documented during collection. As concerns this clone: Antigen: not known.

The sequence derives from a person aged 18 to 75 in good health. This chain links TRBV6-6 with TRBJ2-1; D ambiguous. Sequenced input: blood. CDR3 region: CASKWNDNEQFF. CDR3 coding DNA: TGTGCCAGCAAGTGGAATGACAATGAGCAGTTCTTC.